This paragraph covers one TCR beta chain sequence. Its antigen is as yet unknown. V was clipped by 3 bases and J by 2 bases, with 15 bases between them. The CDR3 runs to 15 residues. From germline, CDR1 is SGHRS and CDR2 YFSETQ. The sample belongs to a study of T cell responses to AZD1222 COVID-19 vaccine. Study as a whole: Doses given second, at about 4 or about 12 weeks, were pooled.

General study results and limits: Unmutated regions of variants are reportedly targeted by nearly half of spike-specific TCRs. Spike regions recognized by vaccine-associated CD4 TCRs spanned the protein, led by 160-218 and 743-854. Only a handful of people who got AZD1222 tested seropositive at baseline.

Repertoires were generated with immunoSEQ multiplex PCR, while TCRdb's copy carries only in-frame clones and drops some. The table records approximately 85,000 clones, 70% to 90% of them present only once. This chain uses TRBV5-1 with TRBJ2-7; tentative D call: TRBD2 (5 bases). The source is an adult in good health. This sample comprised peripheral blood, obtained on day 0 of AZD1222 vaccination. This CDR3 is CASSWTGGNAYEQYF. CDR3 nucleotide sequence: TGCGCCAGCAGCTGGACTGGCGGTAACGCCTACGAGCAGTACTTC.